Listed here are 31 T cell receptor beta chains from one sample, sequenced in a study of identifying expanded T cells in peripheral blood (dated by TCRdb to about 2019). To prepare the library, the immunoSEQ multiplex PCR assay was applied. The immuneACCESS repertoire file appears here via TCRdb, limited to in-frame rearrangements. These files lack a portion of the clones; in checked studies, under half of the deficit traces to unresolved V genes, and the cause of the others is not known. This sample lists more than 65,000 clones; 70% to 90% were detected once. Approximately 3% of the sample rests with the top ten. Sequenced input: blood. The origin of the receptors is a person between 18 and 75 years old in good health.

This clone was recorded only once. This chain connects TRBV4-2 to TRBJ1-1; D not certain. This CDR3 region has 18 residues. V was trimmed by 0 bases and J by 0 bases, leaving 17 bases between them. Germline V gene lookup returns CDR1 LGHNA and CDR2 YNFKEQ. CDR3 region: CASSQEGRRTSMNTEAFF. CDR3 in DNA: TGTGCCAGCAGCCAAGAGGGAAGACGGACCTCTATGAACACTGAAGCTTTCTTT.

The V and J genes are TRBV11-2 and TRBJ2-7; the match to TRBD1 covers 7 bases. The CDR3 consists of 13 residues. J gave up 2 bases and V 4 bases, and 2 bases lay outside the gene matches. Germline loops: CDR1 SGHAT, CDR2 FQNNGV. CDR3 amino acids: CASSSDRAYEQYF. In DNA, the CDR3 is TGTGCCAGCAGCTCCGACAGGGCCTACGAGCAGTACTTC.

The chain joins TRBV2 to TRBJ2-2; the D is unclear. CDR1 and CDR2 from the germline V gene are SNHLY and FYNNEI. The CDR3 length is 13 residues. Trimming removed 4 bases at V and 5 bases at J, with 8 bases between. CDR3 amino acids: CASSGVETGELFF. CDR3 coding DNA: TGTGCCAGCAGTGGGGTAGAGACCGGGGAGCTGTTTTTT.

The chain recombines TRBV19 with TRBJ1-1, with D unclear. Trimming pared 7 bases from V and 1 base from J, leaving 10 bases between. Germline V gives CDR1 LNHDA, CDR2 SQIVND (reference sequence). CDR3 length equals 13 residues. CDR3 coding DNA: TGTGCCAGTACCACTGGGCCGAACACTGAAGCTTTCTTT. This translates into CASTTGPNTEAFF.

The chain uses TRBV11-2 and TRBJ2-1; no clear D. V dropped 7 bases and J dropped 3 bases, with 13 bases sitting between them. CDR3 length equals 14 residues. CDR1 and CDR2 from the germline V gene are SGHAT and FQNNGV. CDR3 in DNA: TGTGCCAGCATGTCGGACCTGCTCTACAATGAGCAGTTCTTC. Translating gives CASMSDLLYNEQFF.

Written as DNA, the CDR3 is TGTGCCAGCAGCTTCCGACTAGCGGGAAGTTACGAGCAGTACTTC. Translation: CASSFRLAGSYEQYF. The V gene is TRBV7-2, the J gene TRBJ2-7; TRBD2 matches 11 bases. The CDR3 has 15 residues. V shed 3 bases and J 4 bases; nucleotides not matched to a gene: 5. The germline V gene encodes CDR1 SGHTA and CDR2 FQGNSA.

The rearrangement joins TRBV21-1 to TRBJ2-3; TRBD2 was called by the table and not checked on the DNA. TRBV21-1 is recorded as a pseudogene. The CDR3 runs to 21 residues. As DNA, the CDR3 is TGTGCCAGCAGTGGACCCCAGGGACTAGCGGGGCTGGGAGGACGCACAGATACGCAGTATTTT. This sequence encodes CASSGPQGLAGLGGRTDTQYF.

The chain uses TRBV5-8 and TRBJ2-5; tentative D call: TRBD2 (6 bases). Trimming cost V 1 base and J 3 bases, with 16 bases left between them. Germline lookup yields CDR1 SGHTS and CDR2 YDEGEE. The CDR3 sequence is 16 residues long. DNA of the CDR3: TGTGCCAGCAGCTTGACAGTTGGAGGGGTAAAAGAGACCCAGTACTTC. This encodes CASSLTVGGVKETQYF. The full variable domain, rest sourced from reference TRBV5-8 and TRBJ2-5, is EAGVTQSPTHLIKTRGQQATLRCSPISGHTSVYWYQQALGLGLQFLLWYDEGEERNRGNFPPRFSGRQFPNYSSELNVNALELEDSALYLCASSLTVGGVKETQYFGPGTRLLVL.

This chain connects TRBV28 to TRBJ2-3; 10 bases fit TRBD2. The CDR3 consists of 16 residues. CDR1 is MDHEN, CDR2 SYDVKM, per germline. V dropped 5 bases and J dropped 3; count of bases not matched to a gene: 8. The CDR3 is CASSPAVAGGTDTQYF. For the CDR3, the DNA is TGTGCCAGCAGTCCTGCGGTAGCGGGGGGAACAGATACGCAGTATTTT.

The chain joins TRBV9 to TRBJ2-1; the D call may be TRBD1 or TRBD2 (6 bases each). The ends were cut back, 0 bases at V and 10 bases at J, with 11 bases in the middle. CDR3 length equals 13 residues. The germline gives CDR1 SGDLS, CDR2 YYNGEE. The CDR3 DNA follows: TGTGCCAGCAGCGTAGGGGGGGCCGGGGAGCAGTTCTTC. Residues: CASSVGGAGEQFF.

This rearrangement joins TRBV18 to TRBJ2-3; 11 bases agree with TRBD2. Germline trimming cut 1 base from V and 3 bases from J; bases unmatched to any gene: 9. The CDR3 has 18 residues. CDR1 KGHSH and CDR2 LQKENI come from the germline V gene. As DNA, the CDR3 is TGTGCCAGCTCACCACGCCGAGTAGCGGGGGGGCAAACAGATACGCAGTATTTT. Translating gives CASSPRRVAGGQTDTQYF.

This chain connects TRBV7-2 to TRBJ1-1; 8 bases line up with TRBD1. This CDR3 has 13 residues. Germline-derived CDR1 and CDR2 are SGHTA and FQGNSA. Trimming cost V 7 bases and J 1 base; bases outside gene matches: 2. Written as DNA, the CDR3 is TGTGCCAGCAACGGACAGGGGAACACTGAAGCTTTCTTT. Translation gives CASNGQGNTEAFF.

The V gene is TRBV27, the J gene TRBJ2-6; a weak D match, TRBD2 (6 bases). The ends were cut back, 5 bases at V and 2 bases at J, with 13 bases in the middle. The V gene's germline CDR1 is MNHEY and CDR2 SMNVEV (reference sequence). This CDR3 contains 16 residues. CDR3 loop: CASSGRRVTGANVLTF. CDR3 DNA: TGTGCCAGCAGTGGAAGGAGGGTCACTGGGGCCAACGTCCTGACTTTC. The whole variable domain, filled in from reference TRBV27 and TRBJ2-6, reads EAQVTQNPRYLITVTGKKLTVTCSQNMNHEYMSWYRQDPGLGLRQIYYSMNVEVTDKGDVPEGYKVSRKEKRNFPLILESPSPNQTSLYFCASSGRRVTGANVLTFGAGSRLTVL.

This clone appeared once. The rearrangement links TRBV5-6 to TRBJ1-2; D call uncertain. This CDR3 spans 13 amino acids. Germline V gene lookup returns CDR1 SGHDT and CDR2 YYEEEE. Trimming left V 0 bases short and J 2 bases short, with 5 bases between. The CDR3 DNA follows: TGTGCCAGCAGCTTGGAGGCGAACTATGGCTACACCTTC. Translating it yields CASSLEANYGYTF.

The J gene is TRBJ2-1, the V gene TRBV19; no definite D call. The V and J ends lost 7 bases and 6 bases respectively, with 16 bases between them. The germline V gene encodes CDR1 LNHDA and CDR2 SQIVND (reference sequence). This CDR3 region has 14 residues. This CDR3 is CASKTFLWANEQFF. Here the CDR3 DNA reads TGTGCCAGTAAGACGTTCCTCTGGGCCAATGAGCAGTTCTTC.

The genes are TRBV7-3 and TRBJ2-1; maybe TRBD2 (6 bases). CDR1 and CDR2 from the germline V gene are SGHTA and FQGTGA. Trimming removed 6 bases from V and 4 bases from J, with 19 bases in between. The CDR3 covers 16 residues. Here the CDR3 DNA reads TGTGCCAGCAGTAAGGCGGGGCTAGCATCTTACAATGAGCAGTTCTTC. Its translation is CASSKAGLASYNEQFF.

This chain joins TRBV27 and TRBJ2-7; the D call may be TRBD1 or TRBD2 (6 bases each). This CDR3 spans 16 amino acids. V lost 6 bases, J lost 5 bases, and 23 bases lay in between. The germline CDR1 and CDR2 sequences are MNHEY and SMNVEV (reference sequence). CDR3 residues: CASSKLARGGLHEQYF. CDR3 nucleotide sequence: TGTGCCAGCAGCAAACTCGCCAGGGGAGGATTACACGAGCAGTACTTC.

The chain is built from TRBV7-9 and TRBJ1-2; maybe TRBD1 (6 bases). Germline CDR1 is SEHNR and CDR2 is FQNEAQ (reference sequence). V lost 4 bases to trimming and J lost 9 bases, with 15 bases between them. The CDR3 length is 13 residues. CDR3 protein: CASSSELRGSYTF. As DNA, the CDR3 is TGTGCCAGCAGCTCCGAACTCAGGGGCAGCTACACCTTC.

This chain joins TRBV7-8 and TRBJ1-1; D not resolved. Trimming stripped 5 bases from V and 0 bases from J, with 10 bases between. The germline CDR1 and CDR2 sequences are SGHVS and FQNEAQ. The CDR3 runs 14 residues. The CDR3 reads CASSPLTLNTEAFF. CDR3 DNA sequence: TGTGCCAGCAGCCCATTGACACTGAACACTGAAGCTTTCTTT. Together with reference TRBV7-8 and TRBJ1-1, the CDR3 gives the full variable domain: GAGVSQSPRYKVAKRGQDVALRCDPISGHVSLFWYQQALGQGPEFLTYFQNEAQLDKSGLPSDRFFAERPEGSVSTLKIQRTQQEDSAVYLCASSPLTLNTEAFFGQGTRLTVV.

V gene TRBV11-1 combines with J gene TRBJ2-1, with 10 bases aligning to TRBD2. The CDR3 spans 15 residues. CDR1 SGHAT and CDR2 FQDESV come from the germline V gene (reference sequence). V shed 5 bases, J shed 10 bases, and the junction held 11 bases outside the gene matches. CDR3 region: CASSLRTSGREEQFF. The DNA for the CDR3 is TGTGCCAGCAGCCTCAGGACTAGCGGCCGAGAGGAGCAGTTCTTC.

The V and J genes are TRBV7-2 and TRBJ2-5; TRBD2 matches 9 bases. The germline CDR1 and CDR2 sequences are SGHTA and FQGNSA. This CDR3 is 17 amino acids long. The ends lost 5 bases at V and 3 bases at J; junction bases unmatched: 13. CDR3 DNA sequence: TGTGCCAGCAGCAGGCGTGGAACTAGCGGGCGGGAAGAGACCCAGTACTTC. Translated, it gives CASSRRGTSGREETQYF.

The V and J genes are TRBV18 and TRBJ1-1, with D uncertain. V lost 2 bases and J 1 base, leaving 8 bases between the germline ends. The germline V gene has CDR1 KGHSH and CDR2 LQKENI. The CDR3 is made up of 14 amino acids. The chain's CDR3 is CASSPAGSNTEAFF. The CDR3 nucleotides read TGTGCCAGCTCACCAGCCGGCTCGAACACTGAAGCTTTCTTT.

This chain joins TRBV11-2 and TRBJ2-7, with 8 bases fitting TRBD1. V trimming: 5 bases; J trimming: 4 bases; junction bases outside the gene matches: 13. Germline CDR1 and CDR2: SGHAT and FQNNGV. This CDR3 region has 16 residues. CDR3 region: CASSPIRRQGRYEQYF. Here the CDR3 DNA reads TGTGCCAGCAGCCCAATACGAAGACAGGGGAGGTACGAGCAGTACTTC.

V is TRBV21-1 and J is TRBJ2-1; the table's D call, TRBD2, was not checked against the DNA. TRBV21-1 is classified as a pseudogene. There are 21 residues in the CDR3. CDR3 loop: CASSIRLAGGKVLIRHNEQFF. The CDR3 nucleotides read TGTGCCAGCAGCATACGACTAGCGGGAGGGAAGGTATTAATAAGACACAATGAGCAGTTCTTC.

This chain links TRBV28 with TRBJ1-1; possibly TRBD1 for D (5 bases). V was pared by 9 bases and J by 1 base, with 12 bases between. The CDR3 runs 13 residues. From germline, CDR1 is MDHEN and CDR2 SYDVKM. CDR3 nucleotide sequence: TGTGCCAGTGGGGGACGACAGAACACTGAAGCTTTCTTT. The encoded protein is CASGGRQNTEAFF. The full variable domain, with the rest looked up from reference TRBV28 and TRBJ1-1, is DVKVTQSSRYLVKRTGEKVFLECVQDMDHENMFWYRQDPGLGLRLIYFSYDVKMKEKGDIPEGYSVSREKKERFSLILESASTNQTSMYLCASGGRQNTEAFFGQGTRLTVV.

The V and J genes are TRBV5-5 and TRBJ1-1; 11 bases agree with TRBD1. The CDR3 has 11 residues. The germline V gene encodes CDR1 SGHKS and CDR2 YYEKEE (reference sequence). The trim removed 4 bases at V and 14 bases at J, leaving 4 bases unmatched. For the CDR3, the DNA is TGTGCCAGCAGCCGGACAGGGGGCATGTTCTTT. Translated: CASSRTGGMFF. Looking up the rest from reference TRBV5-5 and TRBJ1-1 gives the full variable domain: DAGVTQSPTHLIKTRGQQVTLRCSPISGHKSVSWYQQVLGQGPQFIFQYYEKEERGRGNFPDRFSARQFPNYSSELNVNALLLGDSALYLCASSRTGGMFFGQGTRLTVV.

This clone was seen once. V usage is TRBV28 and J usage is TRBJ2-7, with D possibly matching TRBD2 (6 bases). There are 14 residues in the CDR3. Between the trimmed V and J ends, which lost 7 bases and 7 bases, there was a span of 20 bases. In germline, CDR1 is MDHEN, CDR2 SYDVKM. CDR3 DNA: TGTGCCAGCAATCCGGGCGGGGCCCCGGGGGAGCAGTACTTC. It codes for CASNPGGAPGEQYF.

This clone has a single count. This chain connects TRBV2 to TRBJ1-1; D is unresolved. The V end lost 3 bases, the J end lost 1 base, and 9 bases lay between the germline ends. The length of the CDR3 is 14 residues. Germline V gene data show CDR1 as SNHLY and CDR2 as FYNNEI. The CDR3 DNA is TGTGCCAGCAGTGAGGTGGGCAGGAACACTGAAGCTTTCTTT. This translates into CASSEVGRNTEAFF.

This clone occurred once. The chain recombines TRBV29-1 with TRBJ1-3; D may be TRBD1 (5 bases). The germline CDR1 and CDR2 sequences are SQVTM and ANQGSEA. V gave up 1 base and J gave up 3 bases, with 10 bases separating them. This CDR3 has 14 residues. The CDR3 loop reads CSVEGDEGGNTIYF. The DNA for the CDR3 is TGCAGCGTTGAAGGGGACGAGGGTGGAAACACCATATATTTT.

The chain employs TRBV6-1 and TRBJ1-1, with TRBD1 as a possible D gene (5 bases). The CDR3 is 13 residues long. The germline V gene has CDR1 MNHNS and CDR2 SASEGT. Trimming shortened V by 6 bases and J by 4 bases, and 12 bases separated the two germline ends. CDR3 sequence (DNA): TGTGCCAGCAGAGAACAGGTGGGCACTGAAGCTTTCTTT. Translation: CASREQVGTEAFF.

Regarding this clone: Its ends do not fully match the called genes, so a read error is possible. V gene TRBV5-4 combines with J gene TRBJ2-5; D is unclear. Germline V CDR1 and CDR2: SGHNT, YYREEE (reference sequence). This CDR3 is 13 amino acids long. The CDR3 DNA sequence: TGTGCCAGCAGCTTGGAAGCCCAAGCGACCCAGTACTTC. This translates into CASSLEAQATQYF.